Below, 6 T cell receptor beta chains from the same sample are listed, as sequenced in a study of early T cells in non-severe SARS-CoV-2 infection. TCRdb re-derived calls from the 5' RACE reads in MiXCR, one entry per CDR3 protein. The data hold about 50,000 distinct CDR3 sequences, with approximately 9% observed a single time. Sample: whole blood, taken at baseline. These receptors all stem from an adult who was a healthcare worker with PCR-confirmed SARS-CoV-2 infection or an uninfected control (not recorded which).

This clonotype occurred a few times. This rearrangement joins TRBV10-3 to TRBJ1-6; 7 nucleotides align to TRBD1. The CDR3 is 15 residues long. Germline-derived CDR1 and CDR2 are ENHRY and SYGVKD. V was pared by 4 bases and J by 6 bases, with 6 bases of the junction left unmatched. The CDR3 DNA reads TGTGCCATCAGTGTGGGACAGAACTTTAATTCACCCCTCCACTTT. Translation gives CAISVGQNFNSPLHF.

In this sample, this clonotype turned up a few times. The chain couples TRBV18 to TRBJ2-3, with D unresolved. V dropped 5 bases and J dropped 5 bases, with 14 bases sitting between them. The CDR3 consists of 14 residues. The germline V gene encodes CDR1 KGHSH and CDR2 LQKENI. CDR3 sequence reads: CASSWKDGGDTQYF. The CDR3 DNA is TGTGCCAGCTCATGGAAGGACGGCGGAGATACGCAGTATTTT.

The chain carries TRBV5-1 and TRBJ1-1; 7 bases align to TRBD1. This CDR3 spans 14 amino acids. Germline V gene sequence: CDR1 SGHRS, CDR2 YFSETQ. V lost 2 bases, J lost 4 bases, and 5 bases stayed unmatched. CDR3: CASSFKGATTEAFF. The CDR3 bases are TGCGCCAGCAGCTTTAAGGGGGCGACCACTGAAGCTTTCTTT.

This clonotype was counted between two and nine times. This rearrangement joins TRBV20-1 to TRBJ2-2, with D possibly matching TRBD2 (6 bases). Germline loops: CDR1 DFQATT, CDR2 SNEGSKA (reference sequence). The CDR3 extends over 15 amino acids. The V gene lost 3 bases and the J gene lost 0 bases, with 11 bases spanning the gap. CDR3 residues: CSASPAGSNTGELFF. The CDR3 nucleotides are TGCAGTGCTAGTCCCGCGGGGTCGAACACCGGGGAGCTGTTTTTT.

This clonotype has more than one count but fewer than ten. V and J are TRBV29-1 and TRBJ2-1; 12 bases are a match to TRBD2. J gave up 8 bases and V 0 bases, and 8 bases lay outside the gene matches. From germline, CDR1 is SQVTM and CDR2 ANQGSEA. The CDR3 has 16 amino acids. CDR3 coding DNA: TGCAGCGTTGAAGATCCTAGCGGGAGGGCCCGGTATGAGCAGTTCTTC. This translates into CSVEDPSGRARYEQFF.

This clonotype was counted at least ten times. The chain is built from TRBV5-1 and TRBJ2-5, with D unresolved. The CDR3 totals 12 residues. Trimming shortened V by 4 bases and J by 6 bases, and 10 bases separated the two germline ends. Germline V gene data show CDR1 as SGHRS and CDR2 as YFSETQ. CDR3 amino acids: CASSEALKTQYF. The DNA of the CDR3 is TGCGCCAGCAGCGAAGCGTTGAAGACCCAGTACTTC. The variable domain in full, with the rest retrieved from reference TRBV5-1 and TRBJ2-5, is KAGVTQTPRYLIKTRGQQVTLSCSPISGHRSVSWYQQTPGQGLQFLFEYFSETQRNKGNFPGRFSGRQFSNSRSEMNVSTLELGDSALYLCASSEALKTQYFGPGTRLLVL.